These 9 T cell receptor beta chains were all obtained from the same sample, sequenced in a study of identical twins. TCRdb analysed the 5' RACE reads with MiXCR anew, one entry per CDR3 protein. The profile shows under 1 million distinct CDR3 sequences, approximately 13% of them singletons. These records were also assigned to another study, of yellow fever vaccine responses in identical twins.

What was sequenced was PBMCs. The receptor set was obtained from a young woman in good health.

V and J are TRBV5-1 and TRBJ2-5; D gene uncertain. V was clipped by 3 bases and J by 1 base, with 10 bases between them. Germline V gene lookup returns CDR1 SGHRS and CDR2 YFSETQ. This CDR3 contains 14 residues. This chain's CDR3 is CASSSPFPQETQYF. CDR3 bases: TGCGCCAGCAGCTCCCCCTTCCCCCAAGAGACCCAGTACTTC.

This clonotype was seen ten or more times. The chain carries TRBV25-1 and TRBJ2-7, with TRBD2 identical over 12 bases. The V and J ends lost 2 bases and 4 bases, in that order; junction bases with no gene match: 3. CDR1 and CDR2 from the germline V gene are MGHDK and SYGVNS. The CDR3 covers 15 residues. The CDR3 loop reads CASSERTSGTYEQYF. In nucleotides, the CDR3 is TGTGCCAGCAGTGAACGGACTAGCGGGACGTACGAGCAGTACTTC.

This clonotype has more than one count but fewer than ten. The chain has TRBV7-6 and TRBJ2-1, with D unresolved. Germline V gene sequence: CDR1 SGHVS, CDR2 FNYEAQ. The V end lost 5 bases, the J end lost 1 base, and 24 bases lay between the germline ends. The CDR3 extends over 19 amino acids. The CDR3 nucleotides are TGTGCCAGCAGCCTAGATGACCTATCCCGGTTCGGATCCTACAATGAGCAGTTCTTC. Encoded protein: CASSLDDLSRFGSYNEQFF.

In its sample, this clonotype was seen a few times. The chain carries TRBV6-5 and TRBJ2-3; no definite D call. The CDR3 length is 13 residues. Germline V gives CDR1 MNHEY, CDR2 SVGAGI. Trimming stripped 4 bases from V and 4 bases from J, with 9 bases between. The CDR3, as DNA: TGTGCCAGCAGTTGGAGTAGCTCAGATACGCAGTATTTT. Its protein is CASSWSSSDTQYF.

This clonotype has only a few counts. The chain is built from TRBV5-1 and TRBJ2-2; D might be TRBD1 (5 bases). Germline V gene data show CDR1 as SGHRS and CDR2 as YFSETQ. The CDR3 runs 14 residues. V gave up 2 bases and J gave up 6 bases, with 11 bases separating them. CDR3 residues: CASSLSREAGELFF. CDR3 in DNA: TGCGCCAGCAGCTTATCCAGGGAAGCCGGGGAGCTGTTTTTT.

This clonotype came up a few times. The J gene is TRBJ1-1, the V gene TRBV7-9; weak D call: TRBD1 (6 bases). V was trimmed by 3 bases and J by 5 bases, leaving 16 bases between them. This CDR3 has 15 amino acids. Germline V gene sequence: CDR1 SEHNR, CDR2 FQNEAQ (reference sequence). CDR3 sequence (DNA): TGTGCCAGCAGCTTCGACAGGATCCAAGGGACTGAAGCTTTCTTT. Protein sequence: CASSFDRIQGTEAFF.

The chain employs TRBV6-5 and TRBJ1-1, with unresolved D. Germline-derived CDR1 and CDR2 are MNHEY and SVGAGI. The CDR3 is 16 amino acids. V was cut by 0 bases and J by 5 bases, with 16 bases left in between. Written as DNA, the CDR3 is TGTGCCAGCAGTTACTCGTCCTGGACCCGAGGGACTGAAGCTTTCTTT. Amino acid sequence: CASSYSSWTRGTEAFF.

In this sample, this clonotype turned up a few times. V usage is TRBV5-1 and J usage is TRBJ2-7; no firm D call. There are 15 residues in the CDR3. Germline values: CDR1 SGHRS, CDR2 YFSETQ. Deletions cut 3 bases from V and 3 bases from J, with 16 bases between. This CDR3 is CASSSSATKNYEQYF. The CDR3 nucleotides are TGCGCCAGCAGCTCGTCCGCGACGAAAAACTACGAGCAGTACTTC. Together with reference TRBV5-1 and TRBJ2-7, the CDR3 gives the full variable domain: KAGVTQTPRYLIKTRGQQVTLSCSPISGHRSVSWYQQTPGQGLQFLFEYFSETQRNKGNFPGRFSGRQFSNSRSEMNVSTLELGDSALYLCASSSSATKNYEQYFGPGTRLTVT.

The V gene is TRBV3-1, the J gene TRBJ2-3; TRBD2 matches 8 bases. J lost 4 bases, V lost 4 bases, and 10 bases had no gene match. This CDR3 contains 16 residues. Per the germline V gene, CDR1 is LGHDT and CDR2 is YNNKEL (reference sequence). CDR3 loop: CASSPTSGSFPDTQYF. The CDR3 DNA sequence: TGTGCCAGCAGCCCGACCAGCGGGAGCTTCCCAGATACGCAGTATTTT.